One T cell receptor (beta chain) is described in this entry. Its antigen specificity is not known. Base qualities are not at hand, and no much larger clone is one base apart. These data come from a study of lymphopenia after photon versus proton radiotherapy (dated by TCRdb to between 2018 and 2020). At the level of the whole study: The study compared the immunological effects of photon versus proton radiation therapy in patients with gastrointestinal tumors who developed high-grade lymphopenia. The cohort included some 20 patients with gastrointestinal tumors who developed lymphopenia after receiving either photon or proton therapy. The goal of the study was to characterize the differences between the two radiation modalities in how they affect the immune system.

The library relied on the immunoSEQ multiplex PCR assay. T cell repertoires were profiled with deep sequencing of rearranged TCR beta loci together with multiparametric flow cytometry. TCRdb limited this immuneACCESS table to in-frame rearrangements with V and J called. A share of clones is missing; checked studies link under half to unresolved V genes, and the rest is unexplained. The sample table contains around 19,000 clones; only one count was recorded for roughly 90% of them. Over 1.5% of the sample goes to the ten largest clones. The paper as a whole reports these results and caveats: Once the lymphocyte count had reached its nadir, the repertoires of photon-treated patients showed oligoclonal expansion, particularly of CD8+ Temra cells, and this expansion drove the decline in diversity. Proton-treated patients stayed relatively stable during treatment, while photon-treated patients lost naive T cells and TCR diversity and gained effector/memory populations. The authors looked at the survival association only in patients who died, and they framed better survival with proton therapy as a possibility rather than a demonstrated result. Among patients across the cohort who died, overall survival time showed an inverse correlation with a larger post-nadir drop in TCR diversity.

The CDR3 runs 14 amino acids, cysteine and phenylalanine included. Solely the CDR3 DNA is kept, with 42 bases framed from the first base. The trim is 10 bases for V and 4 bases for J, with a gap of 16 bases between the germline ends. The CDR1 and CDR2 encoded by the germline V gene (reference sequence) are LNHDA and SQIVND. The V and J segments used are TRBV19 and TRBJ2-2; perhaps TRBD1 is the D gene, with 5 bases matching. This TCR came from a middle-aged woman with cholangiocarcinoma. The sequences come from peripheral blood, collected from a patient treated with photon-based radiotherapy. The CDR3 reads CATQKGPGTGELFF. The DNA reads as follows: TGTGCCACCCAAAAGGGGCCGGGCACCGGGGAGCTGTTTTTT.